The following is a TCR beta chain sequence with its context. The data belong to a study of blood T cell repertoires in COVID-19. Study overall: Donors in the United States, Italy and Spain gave samples during acute or convalescent COVID-19.

In the original workflow: For nucleated cells, counts were estimated from reference gene primer amplification. Sequenced by immunoSEQ multiplex PCR; TCRdb stores in-frame clones only, minus some. V and J calls plus clone size are reproduced from that table; the DNA served to infer D and trimming. The table includes 200,000 or so clones, about nine tenths detected once. This CDR3 has 14 amino acids. Germline V gene data show CDR1 as SGHTA and CDR2 as FQGTGA. J was trimmed by 5 bases and V by 4 bases; bases with no gene match: 7. This clonotype was obtained from a man younger than 40 with COVID-19, enrolled during active disease. The sample consisted of peripheral blood. The genes are TRBV7-3 and TRBJ1-1; 7 positions agree with TRBD1. The CDR3 DNA is TGTGCCAGCAGCTCCGGATCACAGGGGACTGAAGCTTTCTTT. Its translation: CASSSGSQGTEAFF.